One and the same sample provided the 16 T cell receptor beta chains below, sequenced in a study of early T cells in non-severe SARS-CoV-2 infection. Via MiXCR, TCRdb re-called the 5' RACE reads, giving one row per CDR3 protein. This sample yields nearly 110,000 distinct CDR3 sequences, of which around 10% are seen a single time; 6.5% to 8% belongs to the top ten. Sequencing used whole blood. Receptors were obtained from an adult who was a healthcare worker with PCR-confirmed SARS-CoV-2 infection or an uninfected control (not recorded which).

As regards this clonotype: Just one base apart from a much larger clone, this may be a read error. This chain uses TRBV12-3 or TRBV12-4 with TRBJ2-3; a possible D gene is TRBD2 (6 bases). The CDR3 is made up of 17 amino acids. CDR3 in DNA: TGTGCCAGCAGTTTAGATAAGGCGGGACCTAGCACAGATACGCGGTATTTT. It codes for CASSLDKAGPSTDTRYF.

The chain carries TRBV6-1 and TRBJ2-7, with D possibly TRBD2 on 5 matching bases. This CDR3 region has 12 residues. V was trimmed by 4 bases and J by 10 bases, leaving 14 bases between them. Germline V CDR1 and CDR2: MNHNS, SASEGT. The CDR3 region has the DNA TGTGCCAGCAGTGTGGTCTCGGGATTTCAGTACTTC. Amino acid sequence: CASSVVSGFQYF.

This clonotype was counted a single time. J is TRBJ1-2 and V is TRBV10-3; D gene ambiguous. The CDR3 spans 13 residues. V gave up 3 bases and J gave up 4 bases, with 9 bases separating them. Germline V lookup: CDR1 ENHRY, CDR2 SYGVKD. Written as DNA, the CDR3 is TGTGCCATCAGTGATTTGCCCCTCTATGGCTACACCTTC. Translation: CAISDLPLYGYTF.

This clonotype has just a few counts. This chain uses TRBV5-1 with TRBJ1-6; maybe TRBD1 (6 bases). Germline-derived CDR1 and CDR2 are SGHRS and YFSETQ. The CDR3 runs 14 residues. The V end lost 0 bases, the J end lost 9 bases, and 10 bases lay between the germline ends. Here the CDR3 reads CASSLDRESSPLHF. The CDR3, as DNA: TGCGCCAGCAGCTTGGACAGGGAGAGTTCACCCCTCCACTTT.

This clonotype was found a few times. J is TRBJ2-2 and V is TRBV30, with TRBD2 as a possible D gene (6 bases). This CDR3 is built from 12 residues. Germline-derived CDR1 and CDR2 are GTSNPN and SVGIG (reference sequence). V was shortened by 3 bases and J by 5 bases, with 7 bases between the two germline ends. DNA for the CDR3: TGTGCCTGGAGGGAGGGAACCGGGGAGCTGTTTTTT. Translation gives CAWREGTGELFF.

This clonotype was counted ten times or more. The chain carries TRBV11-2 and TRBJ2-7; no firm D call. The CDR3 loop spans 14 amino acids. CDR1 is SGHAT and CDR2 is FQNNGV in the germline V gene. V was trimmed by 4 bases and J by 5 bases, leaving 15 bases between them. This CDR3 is CASSSPRLSNEQYF. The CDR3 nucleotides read TGTGCCAGCAGCTCGCCTCGGTTAAGTAACGAGCAGTACTTC.

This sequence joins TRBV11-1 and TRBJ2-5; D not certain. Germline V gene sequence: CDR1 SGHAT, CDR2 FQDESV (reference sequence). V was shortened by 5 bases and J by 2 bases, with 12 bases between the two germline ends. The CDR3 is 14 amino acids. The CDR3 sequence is CASSLHAPQETQYF. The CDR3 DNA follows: TGTGCCAGCAGCCTCCATGCGCCGCAAGAGACCCAGTACTTC.

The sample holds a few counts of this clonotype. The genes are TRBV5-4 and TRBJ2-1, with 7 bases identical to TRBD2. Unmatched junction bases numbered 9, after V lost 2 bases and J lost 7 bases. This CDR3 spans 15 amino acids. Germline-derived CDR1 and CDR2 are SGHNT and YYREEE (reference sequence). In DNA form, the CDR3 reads TGTGCCAGCAGCTTTGAACTAGCGCGGGAGAATGAGCAGTTCTTC. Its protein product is CASSFELARENEQFF. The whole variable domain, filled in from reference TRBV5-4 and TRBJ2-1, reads ETGVTQSPTHLIKTRGQQVTLRCSSQSGHNTVSWYQQALGQGPQFIFQYYREEENGRGNFPPRFSGLQFPNYSSELNVNALELDDSALYLCASSFELARENEQFFGPGTRLTVL.

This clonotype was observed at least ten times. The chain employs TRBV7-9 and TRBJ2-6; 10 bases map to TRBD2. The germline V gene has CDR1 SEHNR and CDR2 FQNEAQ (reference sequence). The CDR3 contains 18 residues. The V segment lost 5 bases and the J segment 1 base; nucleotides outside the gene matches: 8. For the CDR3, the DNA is TGTGCCAGCAGCCCAAGAGCGGGAGGGCGATCTGGGGCCAACGTCCTGACTTTC. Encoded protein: CASSPRAGGRSGANVLTF.

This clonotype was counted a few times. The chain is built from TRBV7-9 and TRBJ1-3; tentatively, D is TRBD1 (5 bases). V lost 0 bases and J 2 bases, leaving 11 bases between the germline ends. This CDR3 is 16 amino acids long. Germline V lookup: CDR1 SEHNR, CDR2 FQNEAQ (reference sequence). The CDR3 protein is CASSLASGAPGNTIYF. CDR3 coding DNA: TGTGCCAGCAGCTTAGCATCCGGGGCTCCTGGAAACACCATATATTTT.

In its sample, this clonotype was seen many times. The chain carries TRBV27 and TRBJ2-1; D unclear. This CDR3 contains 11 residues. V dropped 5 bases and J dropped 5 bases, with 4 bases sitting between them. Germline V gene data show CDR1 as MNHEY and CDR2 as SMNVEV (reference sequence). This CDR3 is CASSLDNEQFF. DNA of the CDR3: TGTGCCAGCAGTCTCGACAATGAGCAGTTCTTC.

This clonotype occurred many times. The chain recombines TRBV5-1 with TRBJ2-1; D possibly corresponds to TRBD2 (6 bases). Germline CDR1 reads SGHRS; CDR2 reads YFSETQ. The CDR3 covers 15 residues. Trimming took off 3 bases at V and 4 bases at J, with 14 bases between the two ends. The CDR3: CASSYQGGVYNEQFF. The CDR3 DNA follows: TGCGCCAGCAGCTACCAGGGAGGAGTGTACAATGAGCAGTTCTTC.

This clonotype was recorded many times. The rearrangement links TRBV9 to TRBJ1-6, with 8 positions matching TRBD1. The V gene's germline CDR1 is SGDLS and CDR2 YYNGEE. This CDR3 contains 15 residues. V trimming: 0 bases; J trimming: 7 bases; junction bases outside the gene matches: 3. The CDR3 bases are TGTGCCAGCAGCGTAGGACGGACAGGGAATTCACCCCTCCACTTT. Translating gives CASSVGRTGNSPLHF.

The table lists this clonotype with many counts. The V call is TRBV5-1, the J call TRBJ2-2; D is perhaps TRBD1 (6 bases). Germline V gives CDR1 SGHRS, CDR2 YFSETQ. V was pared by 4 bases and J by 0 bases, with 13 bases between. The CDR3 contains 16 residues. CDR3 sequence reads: CASSATGFANTGELFF. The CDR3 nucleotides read TGCGCCAGCAGCGCAACAGGGTTCGCGAACACCGGGGAGCTGTTTTTT.

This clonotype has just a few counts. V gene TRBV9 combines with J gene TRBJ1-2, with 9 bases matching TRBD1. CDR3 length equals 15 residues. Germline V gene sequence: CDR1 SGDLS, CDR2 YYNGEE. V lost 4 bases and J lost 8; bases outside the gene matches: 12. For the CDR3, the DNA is TGTGCCAGCAGCCCGCCGGGACAGGGAGCTTCCGGCTACACCTTC. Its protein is CASSPPGQGASGYTF.

The CDR3 bases are TGCAGCGTTGAAACAGATGAAGCTTTCTTT. It encodes CSVETDEAFF. The V and J genes are TRBV29-1 and TRBJ1-1, with unresolved D. V dropped 2 bases and J dropped 7 bases, with 5 bases sitting between them. This CDR3 contains 10 residues. Germline V CDR1 and CDR2: SQVTM, ANQGSEA.